This T cell receptor beta chain was identified in a study of patients and donors after allogeneic stem cell transplantation. This clonotype appeared a few times. In TCRdb, the RT-PCR reads were re-called with MiXCR into one record per CDR3 protein. Of 920,000 or so distinct CDR3 sequences in the sample, about a sixth are singletons; the top ten hold around 6%. Germline values: CDR1 SGHRS, CDR2 YFSETQ. This CDR3 contains 13 residues. The V end lost 5 bases, the J end lost 4 bases, and 13 bases lay between the germline ends. Sequencing was performed on blood, either unsorted or a sorted T cell fraction (not recorded which). The V and J genes are TRBV5-1 and TRBJ2-7; D gene unclear. The receptor was derived from a human donor who was either an allogeneic HSCT recipient or a stem cell or donor lymphocyte infusion donor (not recorded which). It is not recorded whose cells these are; they may come from a transplant donor. The CDR3 DNA is TGCGCCAGCAGGACTCAGGCAGATTACGAGCAGTACTTC. Translated: CASRTQADYEQYF.